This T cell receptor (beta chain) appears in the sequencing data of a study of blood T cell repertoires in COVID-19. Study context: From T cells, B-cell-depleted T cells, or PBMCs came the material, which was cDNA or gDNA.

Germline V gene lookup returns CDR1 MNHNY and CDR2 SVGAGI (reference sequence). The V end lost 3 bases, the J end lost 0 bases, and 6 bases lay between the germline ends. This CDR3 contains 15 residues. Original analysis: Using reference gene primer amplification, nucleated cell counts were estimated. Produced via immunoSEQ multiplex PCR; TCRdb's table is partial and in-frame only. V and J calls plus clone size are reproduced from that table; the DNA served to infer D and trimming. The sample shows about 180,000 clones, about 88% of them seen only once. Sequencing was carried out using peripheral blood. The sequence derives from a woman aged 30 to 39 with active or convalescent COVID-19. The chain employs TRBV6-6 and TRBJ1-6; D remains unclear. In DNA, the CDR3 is TGTGCCAGCAGTTATTACAGCTCCTATAATTCACCCCTCCACTTT. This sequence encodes CASSYYSSYNSPLHF.